This T cell receptor beta chain emerged from a study of blood T cell repertoires in COVID-19. Study-wide background: Sample material is recorded as cDNA or gDNA derived from T cells, B-cell-depleted T cells, or PBMCs.

The table came from immunoSEQ multiplex PCR; TCRdb's copy has only in-frame clones and leaves some out. The table includes almost 400,000 clones, around 89% detected once. This clonotype was sampled from a woman under 40 with acute COVID-19. Sequencing was carried out using PBMCs or T cells enriched from blood (not recorded which).

CDR3 bases: TGTGCCAGCAGGATCCGGGACAAGGACTTCACCTTC. This encodes CASRIRDKDFTF. The chain employs TRBV12-3 or TRBV12-4 and TRBJ1-2; the D gene is possibly TRBD1 (6 bases). There are 12 residues in the CDR3. V was shortened by 6 bases and J by 13 bases, with 18 bases between the two germline ends.